The following is a T cell receptor beta chain sequence with its context. Its antigen remains unidentified. This sample was taken from a study of early T cells in non-severe SARS-CoV-2 infection. Whole-study context: The sequenced material was bulk RNA from unsorted whole blood, and its chains were unpaired.

Overall study findings and caveats: VDJdb matches were skewed toward anti-spike CD8 T cell responses.

Germline V lookup: CDR1 SQVTM, CDR2 ANQGSEA. With V trimmed by 5 bases and J by 3 bases, 1 base remained unmatched. This CDR3 is built from 13 residues. Each CDR3 protein gets one entry after TCRdb re-called the 5' RACE reads with MiXCR. This sample yields about 57,000 distinct CDR3 sequences, of which more than 8.5% are seen a single time; around 8.3% belongs to the top ten. Sequencing used whole blood. The V gene is TRBV29-1, the J gene TRBJ2-2; 9 bases fit TRBD2. The sequence came from an adult who was a healthcare worker with PCR-confirmed SARS-CoV-2 infection or an uninfected control (not recorded which). This CDR3 is CSVRTSDTGELFF. The CDR3 region has the DNA TGCAGCGTTAGGACTAGCGACACCGGGGAGCTGTTTTTT.